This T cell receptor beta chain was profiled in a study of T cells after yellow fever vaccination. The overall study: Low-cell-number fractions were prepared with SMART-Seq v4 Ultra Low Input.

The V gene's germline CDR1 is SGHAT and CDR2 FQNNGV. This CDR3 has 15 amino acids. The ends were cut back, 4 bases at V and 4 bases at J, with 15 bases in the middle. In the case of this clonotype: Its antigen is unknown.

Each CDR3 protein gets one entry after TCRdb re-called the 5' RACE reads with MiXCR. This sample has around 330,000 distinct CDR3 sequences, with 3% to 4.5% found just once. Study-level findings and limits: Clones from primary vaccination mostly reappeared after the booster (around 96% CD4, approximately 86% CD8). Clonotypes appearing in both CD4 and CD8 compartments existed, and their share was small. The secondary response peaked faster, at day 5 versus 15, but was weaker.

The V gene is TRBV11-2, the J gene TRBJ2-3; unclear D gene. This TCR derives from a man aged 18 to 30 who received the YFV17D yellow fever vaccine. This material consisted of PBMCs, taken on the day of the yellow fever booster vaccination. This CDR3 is CASSYSIGFPDTQYF. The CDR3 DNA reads TGTGCCAGCAGCTACAGCATCGGATTCCCAGATACGCAGTATTTT.